This T cell receptor (beta chain) was recorded in a study of T-cell reconstitution after alpha-beta-depleted transplantation in children. Regarding the study as a whole: By about two months after transplant, alpha-beta T cells reportedly arose from several hundred graft clones that had expanded. Recipient T cells and thymic progenitors that survived gave rise to the high TCRbeta diversity observed at day 60 in some patients. By one year post-transplant, T-cell counts and diversity largely arose from T cells that were newly produced.

Germline V gives CDR1 GTSNPN, CDR2 SVGIG (reference sequence). V was trimmed by 1 base and J by 10 bases, leaving 19 bases between them. The CDR3 consists of 14 residues. Unique molecular identifiers featured in how the TCRbeta library was prepared. TCRdb fed the PCR reads into MiXCR, producing one record per CDR3 protein. The sample holds more than 400,000 distinct CDR3 sequences, 43% seen once. In regard to this clonotype: Its antigen is not known.

The TCR sequence derives from a girl between 2 and 10 years old with aplastic anemia, due to receive a stem cell transplant. Material: PBMCs, obtained before TCRalphabeta/CD19-depleted stem cell transplant. The rearrangement uses TRBV30 and TRBJ1-2; unclear D gene. CDR3: CAWSDLKIPLDYTF. CDR3 sequence (DNA): TGTGCCTGGAGTGACCTCAAGATTCCCCTTGACTACACCTTC.